This TCR beta chain was obtained from a study of low-dose radiotherapy and immunotherapy resistance in tumors. Study as a whole: The drug cyclophosphamide was given into a vein at 200 mg/m2 every two weeks, one day before radiation and immunotherapy. Oral aspirin at 300 mg was taken daily by patients for four cycles, beginning on cycle 1 day 1.

Time point defined: before trial treatment. TRAV- and TRBV-specific primers were used for first-strand cDNA, which covered alpha and beta chains. TCR amplification involved around 22 PCR cycles with a constant-region primer and V-primer adapter. In vitro transcription served to amplify the isolated mRNA. TCRdb independently ran MiXCR on the reads; one entry per CDR3 protein. The table has 65,000 to 95,000 distinct CDR3 sequences, 15% to 20% seen once. V lost 4 bases, J lost 5 bases, and 18 bases lay in between. From germline, CDR1 is SGHVS and CDR2 FQNEAQ. This CDR3 has 15 amino acids. This clonotype was observed at least ten times.

The sequencing here drew on PBMCs, taken before treatment. This TCR was recovered from a male donor with prostate cancer. The chain combines TRBV7-8 with TRBJ2-7; D is unresolved. CDR3 region: CASSSRGPPANEQYF. The CDR3 DNA follows: TGTGCCAGCAGCTCCCGCGGACCCCCCGCCAACGAGCAGTACTTC. The whole variable domain, filled in from reference TRBV7-8 and TRBJ2-7, reads GAGVSQSPRYKVAKRGQDVALRCDPISGHVSLFWYQQALGQGPEFLTYFQNEAQLDKSGLPSDRFFAERPEGSVSTLKIQRTQQEDSAVYLCASSSRGPPANEQYFGPGTRLTVT.